Reported below is one T cell receptor beta chain. Its cognate antigen is unknown. One end of the junction varies from germline; a read error may be responsible. Constant-region reverse primers amplified full-length variable regions, followed by semi-nested Nested Universal Primer A PCR. One entry per CDR3 protein, called by TCRdb with MiXCR from the 5' RACE reads. The sample holds under 9,500 distinct CDR3 sequences, roughly 34% seen once. Whole-study results and caveats: Tumor-infiltrating Treg TCR alpha and beta sequences overlapped most with tumor naive CD4+ T cells, then blood naive.

Cells sorted as Tregs were CD4+, CD25+ and CD127-/low. The TCR originated in a female donor with breast cancer. Material: Tregs sorted from blood.

CDR3 amino acids: CVSSYSGGADEKLFF. CDR3 nucleotide sequence: TGTGTCAGCAGTTACAGCGGAGGGGCGGATGAAAAACTGTTTTTT. The chain carries TRBV6-5 and TRBJ1-4; D possibly corresponds to TRBD1 (5 bases). The CDR3 runs 15 residues. Germline assignment: CDR1 MNHEY and CDR2 SVGAGI.